These T cell receptor beta chains were read from a single sample in a study of blood T cell repertoires in COVID-19. Assay: immunoSEQ multiplex PCR; the TCRdb copy retains only in-frame clones and omits some. The table has fewer than 300,000 clones, 80% to 90% seen once. The specimen sequenced was peripheral blood. The source of these receptors is a woman aged 45-65 years with COVID-19, enrolled during active disease. The CDR3 runs from the conserved cysteine through the conserved F or W. D genes are given only for firm matches. Clone sizes are given selectively: once, few, many, or a class where the clone is expanded.

>TRBV10-2|TRBJ2-3|.|TRBD2
TGCGCCAGCAGCAAGGGACTAAGCACAGATACGCAGTATTTT
CASSKGLSTDTQYF
>TRBV29-1|TRBJ1-1|.|.
TGCAGCGTTGAAGATATAGGGGCTTTGAATACTGAAGCTTTCTTT
CSVEDIGALNTEAFF
>TRBV7-9|TRBJ1-2|.|.
TGTGCCAGCAGCTTAGCCAGCTATGGCTACACCTTC
CASSLASYGYTF
>TRBV11-2|TRBJ1-2|.|.
TGTGCCAGCACCACTCCTAAAGCTAACTATGGCTACACCTTC
CASTTPKANYGYTF
>TRBV7-2|TRBJ2-3|.|.
TGTGCCAGCAGCTCACTGGGAGCTGCAGATACGCAGTATTTT
CASSSLGAADTQYF
>TRBV7-2|TRBJ2-3|.|.
TGTGCCAGCAGCTTAAGCGGCGGAAGTAGCACAGATACGCAGTATTTT
CASSLSGGSSTDTQYF
>TRBV3-1/TRBV3-2|TRBJ2-7|.|TRBD1
TGTGCCAGCAGGAGGGACAGGGTTCCCTTCGAGCAGTACTTC
CASRRDRVPFEQYF
>TRBV25-1|TRBJ1-2|.|TRBD1
TGTGCCAGCAGTCCAGGACAGGGTGAGAACTATGGCTACACCTTC
CASSPGQGENYGYTF
>TRBV23-1|TRBJ2-7|.|.
TGCGCCAGCAGTCAACAGACCATCAGGGGCCCTTCATATGAGCAGTACTTC
CASSQQTIRGPSYEQYF
>TRBV6-5|TRBJ2-7|once|TRBD1
TGTGCCAGCAGTTACCAGGGGGCCGAGCAGTACTTC
CASSYQGAEQYF
>TRBV6-2/TRBV6-3|TRBJ2-7|.|.
TGTGCCAGCAGTTGGCGGCTCGGTGAAATTTACGAGCAGTACTTC
CASSWRLGEIYEQYF
>TRBV5-4|TRBJ1-2|.|.
TGTGCCAGCAGCCCCCCCAGGGCAGCTGGCTACACCTTC
CASSPPRAAGYTF
>TRBV9|TRBJ2-7|.|TRBD2
TGTGCCAGCAGCGTAGGGTCTAGCGGGGCAACCTACGAGCAGTACTTC
CASSVGSSGATYEQYF
>TRBV12-5|TRBJ2-3|.|.
TGTGCTAGTGGTTTGGCTACGAGCACAGATACGCAGTATTTT
CASGLATSTDTQYF
>TRBV18|TRBJ1-1|.|.
TGTGCCAGCTCACCTCCGGACTTCGGAGGCACTGAAGCTTTCTTT
CASSPPDFGGTEAFF
>TRBV2|TRBJ1-1|.|TRBD1
TGTGCCAGCAGTGAAGCGACAGGGTTCAGGACTGAAGCTTTCTTT
CASSEATGFRTEAFF
>TRBV11-3|TRBJ2-7|.|.
TGTGCCAGCAGCTCGGGACTGATAATCTACGAGCAGTACTTC
CASSSGLIIYEQYF
>TRBV5-1|TRBJ2-7|.|TRBD2
TGCGCCAGCAGCCCGGGGACTAGCGGGCCATCCTACGAGCAGTACTTC
CASSPGTSGPSYEQYF
>TRBV9|TRBJ1-4|.|TRBD1
TGTGCCAGCAGCTACAGGGGTATCGTGGATGAAAAACTGTTTTTT
CASSYRGIVDEKLFF
>TRBV5-1|TRBJ1-4|.|.
TGCGCCAGCAGCTGGAGCGACCCTAATGAAAAACTGTTTTTT
CASSWSDPNEKLFF
>TRBV6-2/TRBV6-3|TRBJ2-7|.|.
TGTGCCAGCAGTTACCTGGGGGGGGCGCATTACGAGCAGTACTTC
CASSYLGGAHYEQYF
>TRBV6-5|TRBJ1-2|few|TRBD1
TGTGCCAGCAGTAGGGACAGGCCTAACTATGGCTACACCTTC
CASSRDRPNYGYTF
>TRBV19|TRBJ2-1|.|TRBD2
TGTGCCAGTAGCCTATATACTAGCGGGAGAAACAATGAGCAGTTCTTC
CASSLYTSGRNNEQFF
>TRBV24-1|TRBJ1-2|.|.
TGTGCCACCAATCTCTCCGGGACTAACTATGGCTACACCTTC
CATNLSGTNYGYTF
>TRBV30|TRBJ2-1|.|TRBD2
TGTGCCTGGACGGGGACTAGCGGGAGAGCTGAGCAGTTCTTC
CAWTGTSGRAEQFF
>TRBV7-2|TRBJ2-1|.|.
TGTGCCAGCAGCAAGATGAGCGGTCCTTACAATGAGCAGTTCTTC
CASSKMSGPYNEQFF
>TRBV19|TRBJ2-1|.|TRBD2
TGTGCCAGTAGTATAGGGCTAGCGGGAGGGCTCACCTACAATGAGCAGTTCTTC
CASSIGLAGGLTYNEQFF
>TRBV4-1|TRBJ2-1|once|TRBD2
TGCGCCAGCAGCCCCGGACTAGGCTCCTACAATGAGCAGTTCTTC
CASSPGLGSYNEQFF
>TRBV11-3|TRBJ2-5|.|TRBD2
TGTGCCAGCAGCTACCTCAAGACTAGCGGGAGCTTCCTTGAGACCCAGTACTTC
CASSYLKTSGSFLETQYF
>TRBV9|TRBJ2-3|.|TRBD1
TGTGCCAGCAGCGTAGCGCAGGGGGCTCACACGGCAGATACGCAGTATTTT
CASSVAQGAHTADTQYF
>TRBV2|TRBJ1-5|once|.
TGTGCCAGCAGACGGGATGGTCCTTCCATGCCCCAGCATTTT
CASRRDGPSMPQHF
>TRBV5-1|TRBJ2-1|.|.
TGCGCCAGCAGCTGGACTGATAGCTCCTACAATGAGCAGTTCTTC
CASSWTDSSYNEQFF
>TRBV9|TRBJ1-2|.|.
TGTGCCAGCAGCGTCGCCGGGACATCTAACTATGGCTACACCTTC
CASSVAGTSNYGYTF
>TRBV27|TRBJ2-7|once|.
TGTGCCAGCAGTTTATCAACAGAAACCTACGAGCAGTACTTC
CASSLSTETYEQYF
>TRBV19|TRBJ2-7|.|.
TGTGCCAGTACCGCCCCAGGGGACGAGCAGTACTTC
CASTAPGDEQYF
>TRBV15|TRBJ2-7|.|TRBD2
TGTGCCACCAGCAGGGGAGCGGGAGGCGGTTACGAGCAGTACTTC
CATSRGAGGGYEQYF
>TRBV19|TRBJ2-4|.|.
TGTGCCAGTAGTATGGCCAGGGGTAGTAACATTCAGTACTTC
CASSMARGSNIQYF
>TRBV11-2|TRBJ2-2|.|.
TGTGCCAGCAGCTATCGCGGCACCGGGGAGCTGTTTTTT
CASSYRGTGELFF
>TRBV7-9|TRBJ2-2|.|.
TGTGCCAGCAGCTTACATCGAGGGTCGGGCACCGGGGAGCTGTTTTTT
CASSLHRGSGTGELFF
>TRBV2|TRBJ2-5|.|TRBD1
TGTGCCAGCAGTCTCAACAGGGGAGAGACCCAGTACTTC
CASSLNRGETQYF
>TRBV11-2|TRBJ2-1|.|TRBD2
TGTGCCAGCCGCAAGTCAGGGCGGGAGGCTTTCAATGAGCAGTTCTTC
CASRKSGREAFNEQFF